The 28 T cell receptor beta chains below were found in one sample sequenced in a study of cytotoxic CD8 clonotypes in ibrutinib-treated CLL. Clones were read by immunoSEQ multiplex PCR, and TCRdb kept only the in-frame ones, dropping some. The table includes tens of thousands of clones, over 65% detected once. The specimen was PBMCs, collected after 24 months of ibrutinib treatment. These receptors originate from a human donor with chronic lymphocytic leukemia.

By its share, this clone is medium-sized (0.01 to 0.1%). The V call is TRBV2, the J call TRBJ2-2; 7 nucleotides align to TRBD2. CDR1 is SNHLY and CDR2 is FYNNEI in the germline V gene. J was trimmed by 5 bases and V by 1 base; bases with no gene match: 4. The CDR3 has 15 amino acids. Here the CDR3 reads CASSEVASGTGELFF. The DNA for the CDR3 is TGTGCCAGCAGTGAAGTAGCTAGCGGAACCGGGGAGCTGTTTTTT.

V usage is TRBV7-2 and J usage is TRBJ2-7; D not resolved. V lost 3 bases and J lost 5, with 14 bases in between. Germline loops: CDR1 SGHTA, CDR2 FQGNSA. The CDR3 is 14 residues long. CDR3 in DNA: TGTGCCAGCAGCTTCGACGCAGGCCGGAACGAGCAGTACTTC. It codes for CASSFDAGRNEQYF.

The rearrangement links TRBV10-2 to TRBJ2-1; D is perhaps TRBD2 (6 bases). V was trimmed by 10 bases and J by 7 bases, leaving 8 bases between them. Per the germline V gene, CDR1 is WSHSY and CDR2 is SAAADI. The CDR3 length is 10 residues. The CDR3 DNA follows: TGCGCCACCCGGGGGAATGAGCAGTTCTTC. This translates into CATRGNEQFF.

The chain combines TRBV19 with TRBJ2-7; no definite D call. The germline CDR1 and CDR2 sequences are LNHDA and SQIVND (reference sequence). Trimming shortened V by 3 bases and J by 1 base, and 7 bases separated the two germline ends. The CDR3 has 13 amino acids. This chain's CDR3 is CASSIDGSYEQYF. In DNA, the CDR3 is TGTGCCAGTAGTATTGACGGTTCCTACGAGCAGTACTTC.

V and J are TRBV29-1 and TRBJ2-7, with 7 bases fitting TRBD1. Germline-derived CDR1 and CDR2 are SQVTM and ANQGSEA. The trim removed 3 bases at V and 4 bases at J, leaving 3 bases unmatched. The CDR3 spans 12 residues. CDR3 nucleotide sequence: TGCAGCGTTGACGCGACAGGGTACGAGCAGTACTTC. Encoded protein: CSVDATGYEQYF.

The V gene is TRBV5-6, the J gene TRBJ2-3; D remains ambiguous. The CDR3 is 16 amino acids. The V end lost 0 bases, the J end lost 0 bases, and 11 bases lay between the germline ends. Germline CDR1 reads SGHDT; CDR2 reads YYEEEE. For the CDR3, the DNA is TGTGCCAGCAGCTTGGATGGAAGACCTAGCACAGATACGCAGTATTTT. Protein: CASSLDGRPSTDTQYF.

The V call is TRBV7-2, the J call TRBJ2-1, with 8 positions matching TRBD1. Germline V CDR1 and CDR2: SGHTA, FQGNSA. The CDR3 has 14 amino acids. V lost 5 bases to trimming and J lost 7 bases; unmatched junction nucleotides: 7. The CDR3: CASSPDRANNEQFF. The CDR3 nucleotides are TGTGCCAGCAGCCCGGACAGGGCTAATAATGAGCAGTTCTTC.

The CDR3 reads CASSNSGRLRNEQFF. The DNA for the CDR3 is TGTGCCAGCAGCAATAGCGGGAGGCTACGGAATGAGCAGTTCTTC. The chain couples TRBV7-2 to TRBJ2-1, with 10 bases aligning to TRBD2. Losses at the gene ends were 5 bases for V and 7 bases for J; bases not matched to a gene: 8. The V gene's germline CDR1 is SGHTA and CDR2 FQGNSA. CDR3 length equals 15 residues.

This rearrangement joins TRBV5-1 to TRBJ2-5, with 14 positions matching TRBD2. J gave up 5 bases and V 4 bases, and 10 bases lay outside the gene matches. Germline lookup yields CDR1 SGHRS and CDR2 YFSETQ. The length of the CDR3 is 17 residues. Written as DNA, the CDR3 is TGCGCCAGCAGCCTGGGGGGACTAGCGGGAGAGTCGGAGACCCAGTACTTC. This codes for CASSLGGLAGESETQYF.

The V call is TRBV5-4, the J call TRBJ2-2; D gene ambiguous. V was clipped by 0 bases and J by 7 bases, with 4 bases between them. Germline-derived CDR1 and CDR2 are SGHNT and YYREEE (reference sequence). The CDR3 loop spans 12 amino acids. The chain's CDR3 is CASSLAVGELFF. Here the CDR3 DNA reads TGTGCCAGCAGCTTGGCCGTCGGGGAGCTGTTTTTT.

The gene calls are TRBV5-1 and TRBJ1-1, with 10 nucleotides matching TRBD1. V lost 1 base, J lost 0 bases, and 9 bases stayed unmatched. The CDR3 has 18 residues. Germline V lookup: CDR1 SGHRS, CDR2 YFSETQ. Here the CDR3 DNA reads TGCGCCAGCAGCTTGTTTTCCGGGACAGGGGCCATGAACACTGAAGCTTTCTTT. It codes for CASSLFSGTGAMNTEAFF. Complete variable domain (other parts from reference TRBV5-1 and TRBJ1-1): KAGVTQTPRYLIKTRGQQVTLSCSPISGHRSVSWYQQTPGQGLQFLFEYFSETQRNKGNFPGRFSGRQFSNSRSEMNVSTLELGDSALYLCASSLFSGTGAMNTEAFFGQGTRLTVV.

The V call is TRBV19, the J call TRBJ1-5; no definite D call. This CDR3 is 12 amino acids long. The ends were cut back, 6 bases at V and 5 bases at J, with 8 bases in the middle. Germline V lookup: CDR1 LNHDA, CDR2 SQIVND (reference sequence). CDR3 DNA: TGTGCCAGTAGGGTCGGATATCAGCCCCAGCATTTT. This gives the protein CASRVGYQPQHF.

The rearrangement links TRBV7-9 to TRBJ1-1, with D unresolved. CDR3 length equals 14 residues. CDR1 and CDR2 from the germline V gene are SEHNR and FQNEAQ (reference sequence). The CDR3 region has the DNA TGTGCTATAAACAAGGTAAGAAGAAGCACTGAAGCTTTCTTT. This translates into CAINKVRRSTEAFF.

This clone was seen more than once but under ten times. The J gene is TRBJ2-7, the V gene TRBV2; D might be TRBD1 or TRBD2, each matching 5 bases. Germline-derived CDR1 and CDR2 are SNHLY and FYNNEI. The ends were cut back, 7 bases at V and 4 bases at J, with 8 bases in the middle. The CDR3 loop spans 11 amino acids. DNA for the CDR3: TGTGCCAGCACTGGGGGTTACGAGCAGTACTTC. Translating it yields CASTGGYEQYF. The full variable domain, in which reference TRBV2 and TRBJ2-7 provide the parts outside the CDR3, is EPEVTQTPSHQVTQMGQEVILRCVPISNHLYFYWYRQILGQKVEFLVSFYNNEISEKSEIFDDQFSVERPDGSNFTLKIRSTKLEDSAMYFCASTGGYEQYFGPGTRLTVT.

This chain joins TRBV4-1 and TRBJ2-3; D is ambiguous. CDR3 length equals 16 residues. Germline V gene lookup returns CDR1 MGHRA and CDR2 YSYEKL. Trimming removed 5 bases at V and 2 bases at J, with 17 bases between. The CDR3 DNA follows: TGCGCCAGCAGCTCCCTAGACATGGGTTTCACAGATACGCAGTATTTT. Protein sequence: CASSSLDMGFTDTQYF.

This clone was seen just once. V usage is TRBV6-5 and J usage is TRBJ2-7; D is possibly TRBD2 (6 bases). Germline V gene lookup returns CDR1 MNHEY and CDR2 SVGAGI. V was shortened by 6 bases and J by 0 bases, with 15 bases between the two germline ends. The CDR3 is 15 amino acids. The CDR3 loop is CASSSGSSSSYEQYF. In DNA form, the CDR3 reads TGTGCCAGCAGCTCCGGGAGCTCGTCCTCCTACGAGCAGTACTTC.

This chain links TRBV19 with TRBJ2-7, with 8 nucleotides matching TRBD1. The CDR3 extends over 14 amino acids. From germline, CDR1 is LNHDA and CDR2 SQIVND (reference sequence). V lost 4 bases, J lost 1 base, and 3 bases stayed unmatched. In DNA form, the CDR3 reads TGTGCCAGTAGTACCCGACAGGGGTCCTACGAGCAGTACTTC. As protein: CASSTRQGSYEQYF.

The chain combines TRBV6-5 with TRBJ2-7; tentatively, D is TRBD1 (6 bases). This CDR3 is built from 14 residues. Trimming left V 7 bases short and J 2 bases short, with 15 bases between. Germline-derived CDR1 and CDR2 are MNHEY and SVGAGI. CDR3 DNA sequence: TGTGCCAGCACTAGGGGACATACGGCCTACGAGCAGTACTTC. Amino acid sequence: CASTRGHTAYEQYF.

This chain links TRBV4-1 with TRBJ1-3; D unresolved. Trimming stripped 0 bases from V and 0 bases from J, with 6 bases between. Germline assignment: CDR1 MGHRA and CDR2 YSYEKL. CDR3 length: 15 residues. The CDR3 nucleotides are TGCGCCAGCAGCCAAGACGGCCACTCTGGAAACACCATATATTTT. Translation gives CASSQDGHSGNTIYF.

This clone is labeled as large. J is TRBJ2-1 and V is TRBV28; TRBD2 matches 7 bases. With V trimmed by 6 bases and J by 7 bases, 12 bases remained unmatched. Germline V gene sequence: CDR1 MDHEN, CDR2 SYDVKM. The CDR3 runs 15 residues. The CDR3 DNA reads TGTGCCAGCAGAGTAAGGACTAGACCATGGAATGAGCAGTTCTTC. Residues: CASRVRTRPWNEQFF.

The CDR3 loop reads CAWRTGGLLALYGYTF. For the CDR3, the DNA is TGTGCCTGGAGAACGGGCGGTCTTCTAGCCTTATATGGCTACACCTTC. The chain joins TRBV30 to TRBJ1-2; the D is unclear. CDR3 length: 16 amino acids. The germline V gene encodes CDR1 GTSNPN and CDR2 SVGIG (reference sequence). V was clipped by 3 bases and J by 5 bases, with 22 bases between them.

The J gene is TRBJ1-1, the V gene TRBV28, with unresolved D. Trimming left V 11 bases short and J 0 bases short, with 13 bases between. Germline V CDR1 and CDR2: MDHEN, SYDVKM. The CDR3 is 13 residues long. The CDR3 DNA follows: TGTGCCCTCGGGAGAGAAGTGAACACTGAAGCTTTCTTT. Its translation: CALGREVNTEAFF.

The table lists this clone with a count of one. For the CDR3, the DNA is TGTGCCAGCAGCGACAGTTTTTCCTACGAGCAGTACTTC. Translated: CASSDSFSYEQYF. This chain connects TRBV6-5 to TRBJ2-7; D possibly corresponds to TRBD1 (5 bases). This CDR3 has 13 amino acids. Germline V CDR1 and CDR2: MNHEY, SVGAGI. V gave up 6 bases and J gave up 1 base, with 10 bases separating them.

The chain is built from TRBV29-1 and TRBJ2-6; D gene uncertain. The germline V gene has CDR1 SQVTM and CDR2 ANQGSEA. V gave up 0 bases and J gave up 2 bases, with 11 bases separating them. The CDR3 length is 16 residues. The CDR3 spells CSVEEGLLPGANVLTF. In nucleotides, the CDR3 is TGCAGCGTTGAAGAGGGTTTGTTGCCTGGGGCCAACGTCCTGACTTTC.

CDR3 sequence (DNA): TGTGCCAGTAGCCCCGGGACTAGAGCTAGCACAGATACGCAGTATTTT. This sequence encodes CASSPGTRASTDTQYF. V usage is TRBV19 and J usage is TRBJ2-3, with 8 bases fitting TRBD2. The CDR3 is 16 amino acids. Looked up from germline, CDR1 is LNHDA and CDR2 is SQIVND (reference sequence). The V segment lost 6 bases and the J segment 0 bases; nucleotides outside the gene matches: 8.

The genes are TRBV6-1 and TRBJ2-3, with D possibly being TRBD1 or TRBD2 (5 bases each). CDR1 is MNHNS, CDR2 SASEGT, per germline. This CDR3 spans 15 amino acids. V dropped 6 bases and J dropped 0 bases, with 13 bases sitting between them. The CDR3 coding sequence is TGTGCCAGCAGCGACTCGAGGGGTAGCACAGATACGCAGTATTTT. Encoded protein: CASSDSRGSTDTQYF.

The chain uses TRBV6-6 and TRBJ1-2; a possible D gene is TRBD1 (5 bases). V was pared by 6 bases and J by 8 bases, with 10 bases between. Germline CDR1 reads MNHNY; CDR2 reads SVGAGI (reference sequence). This CDR3 region has 11 residues. CDR3 sequence (DNA): TGTGCCAGCAGATGGGACTGGGGCTACACCTTC. Protein: CASRWDWGYTF.

The chain employs TRBV28 and TRBJ2-3; tentatively, D is TRBD2 (6 bases). The length of the CDR3 is 15 residues. Trimming stripped 5 bases from V and 1 base from J, with 13 bases between. Germline CDR1 and CDR2: MDHEN and SYDVKM. CDR3 DNA: TGTGCCAGCAGTACCAGCGGGCGCCGCACAGATACGCAGTATTTT. This encodes CASSTSGRRTDTQYF.